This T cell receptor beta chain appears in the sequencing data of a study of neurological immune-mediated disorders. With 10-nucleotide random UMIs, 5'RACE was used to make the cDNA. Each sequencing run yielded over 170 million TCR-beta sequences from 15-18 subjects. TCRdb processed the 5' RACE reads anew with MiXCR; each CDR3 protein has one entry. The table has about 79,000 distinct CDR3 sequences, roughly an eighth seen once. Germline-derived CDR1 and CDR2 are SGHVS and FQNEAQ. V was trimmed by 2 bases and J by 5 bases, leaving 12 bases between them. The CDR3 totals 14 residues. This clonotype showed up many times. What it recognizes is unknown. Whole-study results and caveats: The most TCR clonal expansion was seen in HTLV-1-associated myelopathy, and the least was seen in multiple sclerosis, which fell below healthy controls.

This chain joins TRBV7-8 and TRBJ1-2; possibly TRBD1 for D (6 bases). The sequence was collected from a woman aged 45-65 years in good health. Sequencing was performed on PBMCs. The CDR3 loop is CASSLKQGPYGYTF. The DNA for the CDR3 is TGTGCCAGCAGCTTAAAACAGGGACCGTATGGCTACACCTTC.